In this sample, the clone carrying this TCR beta chain turned up once. No antigen is known for it. This entry comes from a study of T cell responses to AZD1222 COVID-19 vaccine. Findings and caveats of the study: Just a handful of AZD1222 recipients were seropositive at baseline. White British ancestry dominated among donors, who included more females, and clonal diversity was possibly underestimated. The breadth and depth of Spike-specific TCRs increased once two AZD1222 doses had been given. Targets within unmutated variant regions were reportedly found for nearly half of spike-specific TCRs.

Repertoires were generated with immunoSEQ multiplex PCR, while TCRdb's copy carries only in-frame clones and drops some. The sample shows about 180,000 clones, about 86% of them seen only once. V shed 1 base and J shed 4 bases, with 11 bases lying between them. This CDR3 contains 15 residues. Germline CDR1 MNHNS, CDR2 SASEGT. The source is an adult in good health. The chain joins TRBV6-1 to TRBJ1-5; no clear D gene. The sample was peripheral blood, taken on day 0 of AZD1222 vaccination. In nucleotides, the CDR3 is TGTGCCAGCAGTGAAGGGCAGGTGGGAAATCAGCCCCAGCATTTT. It codes for CASSEGQVGNQPQHF.